The 29 T cell receptor beta chains below were found in one sample sequenced in a study of blood T cell repertoires in COVID-19. The data were produced by immunoSEQ multiplex PCR, yet TCRdb's version contains in-frame clones alone and is incomplete. The table shows about 210,000 clones, with roughly 86% occurring only once. The sequenced material came from PBMCs or T cells enriched from blood (not recorded which). The origin of the receptors is a man in his forties or fifties with acute COVID-19.

This chain connects TRBV9 to TRBJ2-1; maybe TRBD2 (5 bases). Germline V gives CDR1 SGDLS, CDR2 YYNGEE. The length of the CDR3 is 15 residues. Trimming removed 0 bases from V and 5 bases from J, with 12 bases in between. The CDR3 DNA reads TGTGCCAGCAGCGTAGGTAACGGGAACCACAATGAGCAGTTCTTC. The encoded protein is CASSVGNGNHNEQFF.

The rearrangement joins TRBV2 to TRBJ2-2, with 8 bases matching TRBD2. Germline CDR1 and CDR2: SNHLY and FYNNEI. The CDR3 runs to 17 residues. Trimming at V came to 3 bases and at J to 2 bases, leaving 8 bases not matched to a gene. The CDR3 coding sequence is TGTGCCAGCAGTGACCCATTAGCGGGAAGCAACACCGGGGAGCTGTTTTTT. This translates into CASSDPLAGSNTGELFF.

This clone has only one observation. The V call is TRBV15, the J call TRBJ2-5, with D perhaps matching TRBD2 (6 bases). Germline values: CDR1 LNHNV, CDR2 YYDKDF (reference sequence). CDR3 length: 10 residues. Trimming took off 9 bases at V and 6 bases at J, with 8 bases between the two ends. CDR3 DNA: TGTGCCACGGGGGGTCAGACCCAGTACTTC. It codes for CATGGQTQYF.

The V and J genes are TRBV5-1 and TRBJ1-2; D is ambiguous. Deletions cut 0 bases from V and 1 base from J, with 10 bases between. CDR3 length: 15 amino acids. Germline V CDR1 and CDR2: SGHRS, YFSETQ. The CDR3 protein is CASSLEGRDNYGYTF. The DNA of the CDR3 is TGCGCCAGCAGCTTGGAAGGGAGGGATAACTATGGCTACACCTTC.

This rearrangement joins TRBV4-1 to TRBJ1-5; 9 bases match TRBD1. J gave up 6 bases and V 3 bases, and 6 bases lay outside the gene matches. The CDR3 is made up of 15 amino acids. Germline V gives CDR1 MGHRA, CDR2 YSYEKL. CDR3 sequence reads: CASSHRTGDFQPQHF. CDR3 DNA sequence: TGCGCCAGCAGCCACCGGACAGGGGACTTTCAGCCCCAGCATTTT.

The rearrangement links TRBV6-5 to TRBJ2-1, with D possibly being TRBD2 (6 bases). V gave up 4 bases and J gave up 0 bases, with 10 bases separating them. The V gene's germline CDR1 is MNHEY and CDR2 SVGAGI. The length of the CDR3 is 15 residues. CDR3 residues: CASSLAGLSYNEQFF. The CDR3 DNA is TGTGCCAGCAGTTTGGCGGGACTCTCCTACAATGAGCAGTTCTTC.

The chain recombines TRBV9 with TRBJ2-2, with 11 positions matching TRBD2. There are 17 residues in the CDR3. The V segment lost 0 bases and the J segment 7 bases; nucleotides outside the gene matches: 8. Germline CDR1 and CDR2: SGDLS and YYNGEE. This CDR3 is CASSVDVAGGPNGELFF. CDR3 DNA sequence: TGTGCCAGCAGCGTAGATGTAGCGGGAGGGCCTAACGGGGAGCTGTTTTTT. Looking up the rest from reference TRBV9 and TRBJ2-2 gives the full variable domain: DSGVTQTPKHLITATGQRVTLRCSPRSGDLSVYWYQQSLDQGLQFLIQYYNGEERAKGNILERFSAQQFPDLHSELNLSSLELGDSALYFCASSVDVAGGPNGELFFGEGSRLTVL.

The rearrangement joins TRBV7-4 to TRBJ2-1; 9 positions agree with TRBD2. The CDR3 length is 18 residues. Germline V gene sequence: CDR1 SGHVT, CDR2 SQSDAQ. V lost 1 base, J lost 0 bases, and 7 bases stayed unmatched. In nucleotides, the CDR3 is TGTGCCAGCAGCTTAGGTGCGGGAGGGGATTACTCCTACAATGAGCAGTTCTTC. Residues: CASSLGAGGDYSYNEQFF.

This chain connects TRBV27 to TRBJ2-1; 16 bases line up with TRBD2. V was clipped by 6 bases and J by 7 bases; unmatched bases: 9. The CDR3 consists of 17 residues. Germline assignment: CDR1 MNHEY and CDR2 SMNVEV (reference sequence). The CDR3 loop reads CASRPGLAGGPWNEQFF. The CDR3 DNA is TGTGCCAGCAGGCCGGGACTAGCGGGAGGGCCTTGGAATGAGCAGTTCTTC.

The V and J genes are TRBV30 and TRBJ1-5; tentatively, D is TRBD1 (5 bases). Germline CDR1 reads GTSNPN; CDR2 reads SVGIG (reference sequence). The V and J ends lost 3 bases and 7 bases respectively, with 13 bases between them. The CDR3 loop spans 13 amino acids. CDR3 amino acids: CAWSTGGSQPQHF. CDR3 DNA sequence: TGTGCCTGGAGCACGGGGGGATCCCAGCCCCAGCATTTT.

The chain links TRBV5-1 to TRBJ2-5; a possible D gene is TRBD2 (5 bases). CDR1 SGHRS and CDR2 YFSETQ come from the germline V gene. V was pared by 4 bases and J by 3 bases, with 13 bases between. This CDR3 comprises 14 residues. Here the CDR3 DNA reads TGCGCCAGCAGCCAAATCGGAGGCGAAGAGACCCAGTACTTC. Translating it yields CASSQIGGEETQYF.

The chain uses TRBV29-1 and TRBJ2-7, with a weak D call TRBD2 (7 bases). This CDR3 has 13 residues. Trimming took off 4 bases at V and 6 bases at J, with 16 bases between the two ends. Germline CDR1 reads SQVTM; CDR2 reads ANQGSEA. The CDR3 DNA sequence: TGCAGCGTTGCCGGGGGGCAGGTTGCCGAGCAGTACTTC. It encodes CSVAGGQVAEQYF.

This clone has only one observation. The chain has TRBV28 and TRBJ2-7; 7 nucleotides align to TRBD1. The CDR3 sequence is 15 residues long. V lost 3 bases to trimming and J lost 6 bases; unmatched junction nucleotides: 11. Germline lookup yields CDR1 MDHEN and CDR2 SYDVKM. This CDR3 is CASSFSPGGLVEQYF. In DNA, the CDR3 is TGTGCCAGCAGTTTTTCGCCAGGGGGTCTGGTCGAGCAGTACTTC.

This clone was observed a few times. The rearrangement uses TRBV27 and TRBJ1-1, with D perhaps matching TRBD1 (5 bases). Germline loops: CDR1 MNHEY, CDR2 SMNVEV (reference sequence). The germline V and J ends were trimmed by 4 bases and 4 bases, with 19 bases remaining between them. This CDR3 comprises 16 residues. CDR3 sequence: CASSSAGTSGGTEAFF. CDR3 nucleotide sequence: TGTGCCAGCAGTTCTGCCGGGACTTCGGGGGGCACTGAAGCTTTCTTT.

The chain couples TRBV7-6 to TRBJ1-4; TRBD1 matches 7 bases. The V segment lost 7 bases and the J segment 5 bases; nucleotides outside the gene matches: 10. The length of the CDR3 is 15 residues. The germline V gene has CDR1 SGHVS and CDR2 FNYEAQ. The CDR3 coding sequence is TGTGCCAGCACCACCTCGACAGGGAGAAATGAAAAACTGTTTTTT. It codes for CASTTSTGRNEKLFF.

V is TRBV19 and J is TRBJ2-7; 8 nucleotides align to TRBD2. V trimming: 9 bases; J trimming: 6 bases; junction bases outside the gene matches: 16. The germline CDR1 and CDR2 sequences are LNHDA and SQIVND (reference sequence). This CDR3 contains 15 residues. The CDR3 spells CASHPRGGEQREQYF. CDR3 DNA sequence: TGTGCCAGCCATCCCCGGGGGGGAGAACAGCGCGAGCAGTACTTC. Complete variable domain (other parts from reference TRBV19 and TRBJ2-7): DGGITQSPKYLFRKEGQNVTLSCEQNLNHDAMYWYRQDPGQGLRLIYYSQIVNDFQKGDIAEGYSVSREKKESFPLTVTSAQKNPTAFYLCASHPRGGEQREQYFGPGTRLTVT.

This clone was seen only once. The CDR3 is CASSVGGSNQPQHF. In nucleotides, the CDR3 is TGCGCCAGCAGTGTGGGGGGAAGCAATCAGCCCCAGCATTTT. V usage is TRBV10-2 and J usage is TRBJ1-5; weak D call: TRBD1 (5 bases). This CDR3 region has 14 residues. V dropped 4 bases and J dropped 1 base, with 8 bases sitting between them. Germline CDR1 is WSHSY and CDR2 is SAAADI.

This chain links TRBV11-2 with TRBJ2-5; 12 positions agree with TRBD2. V lost 5 bases to trimming and J lost 2 bases; unmatched junction nucleotides: 6. The CDR3 consists of 16 residues. Germline lookup yields CDR1 SGHAT and CDR2 FQNNGV. For the CDR3, the DNA is TGTGCCAGCAGCGTAGGGACTAGCGGGTATCAAGAGACCCAGTACTTC. The encoded protein is CASSVGTSGYQETQYF.

The chain recombines TRBV15 with TRBJ2-1; 10 bases match TRBD2. The ends lost 5 bases at V and 5 bases at J; junction bases unmatched: 15. Germline CDR1 LNHNV, CDR2 YYDKDF (reference sequence). CDR3 length equals 18 residues. As DNA, the CDR3 is TGTGCCACCAGCCCTAACCCTTTGACTAGCGGGTCGAACAATGAGCAGTTCTTC. Translating it yields CATSPNPLTSGSNNEQFF.

The V call is TRBV2, the J call TRBJ1-2; 7 nucleotides align to TRBD1. Trimming at V came to 6 bases and at J to 8 bases, leaving 6 bases not matched to a gene. The length of the CDR3 is 12 residues. The germline V gene has CDR1 SNHLY and CDR2 FYNNEI. The CDR3 DNA is TGTGCCAGCAGAGACAGGGCATCCGGCTACACCTTC. Translation: CASRDRASGYTF.

This chain uses TRBV28 with TRBJ2-7, with D unclear. This CDR3 has 15 amino acids. Per the germline V gene, CDR1 is MDHEN and CDR2 is SYDVKM. V was trimmed by 5 bases and J by 0 bases, leaving 14 bases between them. The CDR3 loop reads CASSLADEYSYEQYF. The CDR3, as DNA: TGTGCCAGCAGTCTCGCGGATGAGTACTCCTACGAGCAGTACTTC.

This chain links TRBV4-1 with TRBJ2-1, with TRBD2 identical over 9 bases. This CDR3 spans 15 amino acids. Germline V gene sequence: CDR1 MGHRA, CDR2 YSYEKL. V dropped 2 bases and J dropped 7; count of bases not matched to a gene: 6. The CDR3 DNA follows: TGCGCCAGCAGCCAAATAGCGGGAGTGGAGAATGAGCAGTTCTTC. Protein product: CASSQIAGVENEQFF.

This clone occurred once. The chain carries TRBV4-1 and TRBJ2-1, with 12 bases matching TRBD2. From germline, CDR1 is MGHRA and CDR2 YSYEKL. The CDR3 runs to 16 residues. Trimming at V came to 4 bases and at J to 5 bases, leaving 6 bases not matched to a gene. CDR3 DNA: TGCGCCAGCAGCCCCCGACTAGCGGGGGATAACAATGAGCAGTTCTTC. Encoded protein: CASSPRLAGDNNEQFF.

This clone was seen only once. This rearrangement joins TRBV6-5 to TRBJ1-3; 7 nucleotides match TRBD1. Germline CDR1 is MNHEY and CDR2 is SVGAGI. The J segment lost 7 bases and the V segment lost 6 bases, leaving 9 bases of the junction unmatched. This CDR3 is 14 amino acids long. In DNA form, the CDR3 reads TGTGCCAGCAGGGAGACAGGGAAAGACAACACCATATATTTT. It translates to CASRETGKDNTIYF.

The chain combines TRBV2 with TRBJ1-5; D gene unclear. The CDR3 spans 18 residues. Germline CDR1 and CDR2: SNHLY and FYNNEI. The V end lost 2 bases, the J end lost 0 bases, and 17 bases lay between the germline ends. In DNA form, the CDR3 reads TGTGCCAGCAGTGAACGACTGGGTAGCTTATATAGCAATCAGCCCCAGCATTTT. The encoded protein is CASSERLGSLYSNQPQHF.

The rearrangement joins TRBV10-1 to TRBJ2-7; 9 positions agree with TRBD1. CDR1 is WNHNN, CDR2 SYGVQD, per germline (reference sequence). The CDR3 has 16 residues. With V trimmed by 2 bases and J by 5 bases, 10 bases remained unmatched. CDR3 residues: CASSELQGALIHEQYF. CDR3 in DNA: TGCGCCAGCAGTGAGCTACAGGGGGCTTTAATCCACGAGCAGTACTTC.

This chain links TRBV9 with TRBJ2-3, with a possible D match to TRBD2 (7 bases). The CDR3 has 16 residues. Trimming stripped 4 bases from V and 2 bases from J, with 17 bases between. The germline gives CDR1 SGDLS, CDR2 YYNGEE. As DNA, the CDR3 is TGTGCCAGCAGCCCCGGGGGGCGGAGCTACACAGATACGCAGTATTTT. Amino acids: CASSPGGRSYTDTQYF.

The rearrangement links TRBV14 to TRBJ2-3; 7 bases fit TRBD1. Germline CDR1 reads SGHDN; CDR2 reads FVKESK. The CDR3 contains 14 residues. The junction had 6 bases not matched to a gene; V was cut back by 5 bases and J by 4 bases. The CDR3 nucleotides read TGTGCCAGCAGCTCATACAGGGGCGCAGATACGCAGTATTTT. Its protein product is CASSSYRGADTQYF.

The rearrangement joins TRBV28 to TRBJ1-3; D ambiguous. The ends were cut back, 5 bases at V and 4 bases at J, with 9 bases in the middle. The CDR3 spans 13 residues. Germline CDR1 reads MDHEN; CDR2 reads SYDVKM. The CDR3 DNA is TGTGCCAGCAGTCCTCCCCCCGGAAACACCATATATTTT. It yields the protein CASSPPPGNTIYF. The whole variable domain, remainder taken from reference TRBV28 and TRBJ1-3, is DVKVTQSSRYLVKRTGEKVFLECVQDMDHENMFWYRQDPGLGLRLIYFSYDVKMKEKGDIPEGYSVSREKKERFSLILESASTNQTSMYLCASSPPPGNTIYFGEGSWLTVV.